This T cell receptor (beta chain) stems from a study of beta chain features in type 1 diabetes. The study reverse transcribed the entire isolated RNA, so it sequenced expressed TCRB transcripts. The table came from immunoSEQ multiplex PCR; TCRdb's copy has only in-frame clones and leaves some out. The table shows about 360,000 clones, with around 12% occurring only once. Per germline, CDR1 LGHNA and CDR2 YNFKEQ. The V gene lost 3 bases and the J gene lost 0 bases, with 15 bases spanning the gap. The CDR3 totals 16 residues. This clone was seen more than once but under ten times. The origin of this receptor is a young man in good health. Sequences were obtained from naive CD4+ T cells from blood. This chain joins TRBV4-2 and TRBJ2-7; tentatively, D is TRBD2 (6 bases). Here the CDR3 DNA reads TGTGCCAGCAGCCAGCCAACTAGCTTGAGCTCCTACGAGCAGTACTTC. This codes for CASSQPTSLSSYEQYF.